Sequencing of this TCR beta chain was carried out in a study of T cells in women clearing cervical HPV infection. General study points: Cases carried less TRBV6-7 than controls: approximately 0.1% versus 0.16%.

Details on this clone: Antigen unknown. The observed sequence ends 3 residues before the CDR3 terminus, with the missing tail filled in from the germline J gene.

The assay was immunoSEQ multiplex PCR, and TCRdb's table has in-frame clones only and misses some. This sample's table has tens of thousands of clones. Between the trimmed V and J ends, which lost 3 bases and 4 bases, there was a span of 19 bases. Germline values: CDR1 DFQATT, CDR2 SNEGSKA (reference sequence). The CDR3 has 15 amino acids. The rearrangement joins TRBV20-1 to TRBJ2-7; weak D call: TRBD1 (6 bases). This clonotype originated in a woman between 18 and 70 years old with a cervical HPV16 infection that either progressed to CIN3+ or cleared (not recorded which). The sample consisted of blood buffy coat. CDR3 protein: CSASFDGGFRYEQYF. Partial CDR3 DNA: TGCAGTGCTAGCTTTGATGGGGGCTTTAGGTACGAG.